The next 12 T cell receptor beta chains were all read from a single sample in a study of radiotherapy plus CTLA-4 blockade in lung cancer. Generated by immunoSEQ multiplex PCR, the TCRdb table keeps only in-frame clones and is missing some. The sample consists of 100,000 to 150,000 clones, 65% to 85% of them appearing once. The source was peripheral blood, collected from a patient treated with radiotherapy plus ipilimumab. The receptors were sampled from a human donor with non-small cell lung cancer who had a partial response to radiotherapy plus ipilimumab.

The chain combines TRBV11-2 with TRBJ2-7, with a possible D match to TRBD2 (6 bases). V was shortened by 0 bases and J by 6 bases, with 27 bases between the two germline ends. The germline CDR1 and CDR2 sequences are SGHAT and FQNNGV. The CDR3 spans 19 residues. CDR3 region: CASSLDHWSGGKPTGEQYF. For the CDR3, the DNA is TGTGCCAGCAGCTTAGATCATTGGTCAGGAGGGAAACCAACGGGCGAGCAGTACTTC. Combining the CDR3 with reference TRBV11-2 and TRBJ2-7 gives the whole variable domain EAGVAQSPRYKIIEKRQSVAFWCNPISGHATLYWYQQILGQGPKLLIQFQNNGVVDDSQLPKDRFSAERLKGVDSTLKIQPAKLEDSAVYLCASSLDHWSGGKPTGEQYFGPGTRLTVT.

The genes are TRBV6-5 and TRBJ1-2, with D possibly matching TRBD1 (5 bases). CDR3 length equals 15 residues. Trimming pared 7 bases from V and 5 bases from J, leaving 20 bases between. Germline CDR1 and CDR2: MNHEY and SVGAGI. This CDR3 is CASTTNGQEGYGYTF. CDR3 DNA: TGTGCCAGCACTACAAACGGACAAGAAGGGTATGGCTACACCTTC.

As DNA, the CDR3 is TGTGCCAGCAGCCCGGCTAGCGGTTATAGCACAGATACGCAGTATTTT. Translating gives CASSPASGYSTDTQYF. The rearrangement joins TRBV25-1 to TRBJ2-3; TRBD2 agrees at 7 bases. J was trimmed by 0 bases and V by 6 bases; bases with no gene match: 9. Per the germline V gene, CDR1 is MGHDK and CDR2 is SYGVNS. The CDR3 runs 16 residues.

This clone was seen more than once but under ten times. CDR3 sequence (DNA): TGTGCCAGCGGGGACATCGGGGAAAAACTGTTTTTT. Its protein is CASGDIGEKLFF. The genes are TRBV25-1 and TRBJ1-4; possibly TRBD1 for D (6 bases). From germline, CDR1 is MGHDK and CDR2 SYGVNS. This CDR3 has 12 residues. Trimming removed 8 bases at V and 8 bases at J, with 12 bases between.

V gene TRBV4-2 combines with J gene TRBJ2-2; TRBD1 might be the D (6 bases). The V gene lost 5 bases and the J gene lost 0 bases, with 13 bases spanning the gap. The CDR3 is 16 residues long. Germline CDR1 and CDR2: LGHNA and YNFKEQ. CDR3 in amino acids: CASSEHRVPNTGELFF. CDR3 in DNA: TGTGCCAGCAGCGAGCACAGGGTGCCGAACACCGGGGAGCTGTTTTTT.

This chain links TRBV11-3 with TRBJ2-2; TRBD1 agrees at 9 bases. V shed 3 bases and J 4 bases; nucleotides not matched to a gene: 6. Germline-derived CDR1 and CDR2 are SGHNT and YENEEA. This CDR3 contains 16 residues. CDR3 amino acids: CASSLGGTGFTGELFF. CDR3 sequence (DNA): TGTGCCAGCAGCTTGGGGGGGACAGGGTTCACCGGGGAGCTGTTTTTT.

The chain combines TRBV28 with TRBJ2-3; D is uncertain. The CDR3 sequence is 14 residues long. V was shortened by 5 bases and J by 4 bases, with 13 bases between the two germline ends. The germline V gene encodes CDR1 MDHEN and CDR2 SYDVKM. CDR3 sequence reads: CASSAFGQADTQYF. CDR3 in DNA: TGTGCCAGCAGTGCTTTCGGCCAGGCAGATACGCAGTATTTT.

This clone was found once. The rearrangement uses TRBV9 and TRBJ1-6, with TRBD1 as a possible D gene (6 bases). The germline V gene has CDR1 SGDLS and CDR2 YYNGEE. The CDR3 consists of 14 residues. Trimming removed 3 bases at V and 7 bases at J, with 11 bases between. Here the CDR3 reads CASSEGTGNSPLHF. The CDR3 nucleotides read TGTGCCAGCAGCGAGGGTACAGGGAATTCACCCCTCCACTTT. The full variable domain, completed using reference TRBV9 and TRBJ1-6, is DSGVTQTPKHLITATGQRVTLRCSPRSGDLSVYWYQQSLDQGLQFLIQYYNGEERAKGNILERFSAQQFPDLHSELNLSSLELGDSALYFCASSEGTGNSPLHFGNGTRLTVT.

This chain links TRBV30 with TRBJ1-4; 7 bases match TRBD1. After removal of 2 bases from V and 0 bases from J, the junction contained 6 bases not matched to a gene. The CDR3 spans 16 residues. Germline lookup yields CDR1 GTSNPN and CDR2 SVGIG (reference sequence). CDR3 sequence reads: CAWSKGTASTNEKLFF. For the CDR3, the DNA is TGTGCCTGGAGTAAAGGGACAGCCTCAACTAATGAAAAACTGTTTTTT.

This chain links TRBV5-5 with TRBJ2-7; 9 bases are shared with TRBD1. J gave up 4 bases and V 4 bases, and 9 bases lay outside the gene matches. From germline, CDR1 is SGHKS and CDR2 YYEKEE (reference sequence). The CDR3 is 15 amino acids. CDR3 coding DNA: TGTGCCAGCAGCCCTACTTCGGGACAGGGTTACGAGCAGTACGTC. Translated: CASSPTSGQGYEQYV.

The chain employs TRBV18 and TRBJ2-7; 14 bases align to TRBD2. V shed 6 bases and J 5 bases; nucleotides not matched to a gene: 6. The CDR3 consists of 15 residues. Germline V gene sequence: CDR1 KGHSH, CDR2 LQKENI. Written as DNA, the CDR3 is TGTGCCAGCTCTCTGGGACTAGCGGGAGAGGACGAGCAGTACTTC. It is translated as CASSLGLAGEDEQYF. The variable domain in full, with the rest retrieved from reference TRBV18 and TRBJ2-7, is NAGVMQNPRHLVRRRGQEARLRCSPMKGHSHVYWYRQLPEEGLKFMVYLQKENIIDESGMPKERFSAEFPKEGPSILRIQQVVRGDSAAYFCASSLGLAGEDEQYFGPGTRLTVT.

The CDR3, as DNA: TGCGCCAGCAGCTCACAGGGAGAAGGGCGCACTGAAGCTTTCTTT. Translated: CASSSQGEGRTEAFF. This rearrangement joins TRBV4-1 to TRBJ1-1, with a possible D match to TRBD1 (6 bases). CDR3 length: 15 residues. Trimming pared 5 bases from V and 4 bases from J, leaving 17 bases between. Germline CDR1 reads MGHRA; CDR2 reads YSYEKL.